This T cell receptor beta chain was captured in a study of blood T cell repertoires in COVID-19. Study information: The United States, Italy and Spain provided the acute and convalescent COVID-19 samples.

The V end lost 4 bases, the J end lost 1 base, and 16 bases lay between the germline ends. The CDR3 contains 16 residues. Using immunoSEQ multiplex PCR, the repertoire was profiled, and TCRdb retains in-frame clones only, with some absent. The sample holds 250,000 to 350,000 clones, roughly nine tenths seen once. This receptor was identified in a man in his 60s who had recovered from COVID-19. Sequencing was done on a sample of PBMCs or T cells enriched from blood (not recorded which). The rearrangement links TRBV23-1 to TRBJ1-2; possible D gene TRBD1, 6 bases. TRBV23-1 is identified as an open reading frame with a role that is uncertain. The CDR3 region has the DNA TGCGCCAGCAGTCCACGCAGACAGGTGATTAACTATGGCTACACCTTC. Amino acids: CASSPRRQVINYGYTF.